This TCR beta chain stems from a study of radiation and T cells in renal cell carcinoma. Generated by immunoSEQ multiplex PCR, the TCRdb table keeps only in-frame clones and is missing some. The sample comprises over 30,000 clones, approximately 81% of which are singletons, and about 33% rests with the top ten. The time point is: blood 4 weeks post-SBRT, at nephrectomy. The treatment is: 15 Gy SBRT to primary tumor, nephrectomy 4 weeks later. Nephrectomy followed 15 Gy stereotactic body radiation by 4 weeks. Blood was sampled at baseline, 2 weeks and 4 weeks after SBRT. This clone is a singleton in its sample. This CDR3 is 13 amino acids long. In germline, CDR1 is LNHDA, CDR2 SQIVND (reference sequence). With V trimmed by 8 bases and J by 2 bases, 3 bases remained unmatched.

This receptor was obtained from a man in his fifties or sixties with renal cell carcinoma. The sample here was blood, taken from a patient whose treatment included radiotherapy and nephrectomy. The chain uses TRBV19 and TRBJ2-7, with 10 bases identical to TRBD2. The CDR3 here is CASRAGGTYEQYF. Written as DNA, the CDR3 is TGTGCCAGTCGAGCGGGAGGGACCTACGAGCAGTACTTC.